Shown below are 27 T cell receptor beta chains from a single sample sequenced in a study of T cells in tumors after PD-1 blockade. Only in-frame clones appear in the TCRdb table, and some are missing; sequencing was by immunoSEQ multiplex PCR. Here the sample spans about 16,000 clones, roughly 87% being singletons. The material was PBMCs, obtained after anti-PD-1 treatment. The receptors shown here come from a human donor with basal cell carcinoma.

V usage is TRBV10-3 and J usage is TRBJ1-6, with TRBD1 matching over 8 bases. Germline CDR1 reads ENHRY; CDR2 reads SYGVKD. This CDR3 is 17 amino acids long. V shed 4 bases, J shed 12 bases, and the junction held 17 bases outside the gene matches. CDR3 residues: CAISATFRQGSRRPLHF. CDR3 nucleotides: TGTGCCATCAGTGCCACATTCAGACAGGGGTCCAGACGACCCCTCCACTTT.

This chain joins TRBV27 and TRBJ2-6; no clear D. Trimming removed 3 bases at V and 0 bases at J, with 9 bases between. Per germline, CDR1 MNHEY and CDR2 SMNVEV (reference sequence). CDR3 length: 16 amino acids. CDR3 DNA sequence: TGTGCCAGCAGTTTTGGACGGTCCTCTGGGGCCAACGTCCTGACTTTC. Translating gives CASSFGRSSGANVLTF.

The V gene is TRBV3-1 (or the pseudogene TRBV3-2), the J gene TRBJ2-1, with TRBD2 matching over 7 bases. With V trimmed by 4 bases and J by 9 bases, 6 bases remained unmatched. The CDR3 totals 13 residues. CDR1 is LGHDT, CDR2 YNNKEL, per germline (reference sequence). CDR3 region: CASSPTREGEQFF. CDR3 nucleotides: TGTGCCAGCAGCCCTACAAGGGAGGGTGAGCAGTTCTTC.

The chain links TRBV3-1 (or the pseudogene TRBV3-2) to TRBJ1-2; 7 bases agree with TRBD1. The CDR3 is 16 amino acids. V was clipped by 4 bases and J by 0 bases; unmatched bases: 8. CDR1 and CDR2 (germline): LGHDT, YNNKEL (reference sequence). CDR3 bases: TGTGCCAGCAGCCCTTCCGGGACAGTCACTAACTATGGCTACACCTTC. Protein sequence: CASSPSGTVTNYGYTF.

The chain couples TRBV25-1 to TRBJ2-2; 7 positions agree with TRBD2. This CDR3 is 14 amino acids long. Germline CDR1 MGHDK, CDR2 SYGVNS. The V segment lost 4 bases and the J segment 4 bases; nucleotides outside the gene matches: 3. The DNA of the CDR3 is TGTGCCAGCAGTGGTCTAGCGGCCACCGGGGAGCTGTTTTTT. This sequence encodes CASSGLAATGELFF.

Here the CDR3 DNA reads TGTGCCAGCTCACCTACAGGCAATGAGCAGTTCTTC. The encoded protein is CASSPTGNEQFF. V usage is TRBV18 and J usage is TRBJ2-1; D is possibly TRBD1 (5 bases). Germline CDR1 KGHSH, CDR2 LQKENI. Between the trimmed V and J ends, which lost 3 bases and 6 bases, there was a span of 6 bases. This CDR3 has 12 residues.

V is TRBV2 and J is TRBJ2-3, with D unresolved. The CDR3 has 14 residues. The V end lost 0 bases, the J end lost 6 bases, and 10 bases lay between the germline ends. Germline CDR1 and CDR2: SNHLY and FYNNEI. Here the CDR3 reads CASSEATPQDTQYF. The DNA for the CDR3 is TGTGCCAGCAGTGAAGCTACTCCCCAGGATACGCAGTATTTT.

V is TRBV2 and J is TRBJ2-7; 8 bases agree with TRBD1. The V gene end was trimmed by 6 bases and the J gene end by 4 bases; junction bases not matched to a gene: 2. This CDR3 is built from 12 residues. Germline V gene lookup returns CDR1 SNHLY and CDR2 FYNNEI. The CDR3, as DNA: TGTGCCAGCAGGGGGACAGGTTACGAGCAGTACTTC. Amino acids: CASRGTGYEQYF.

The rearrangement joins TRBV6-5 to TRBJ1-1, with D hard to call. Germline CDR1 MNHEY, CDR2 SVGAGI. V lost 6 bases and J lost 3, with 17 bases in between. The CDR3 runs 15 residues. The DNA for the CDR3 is TGTGCCAGCAGACGAGGAGGGCCCAAGGACACTGAAGCTTTCTTT. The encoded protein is CASRRGGPKDTEAFF.

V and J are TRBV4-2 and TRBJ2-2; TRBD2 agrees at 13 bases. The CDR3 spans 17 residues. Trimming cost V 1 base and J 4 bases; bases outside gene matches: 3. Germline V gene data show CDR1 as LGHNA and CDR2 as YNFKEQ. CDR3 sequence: CASSQAGLAGFTGELFF. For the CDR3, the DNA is TGTGCCAGCAGCCAAGCGGGACTAGCGGGGTTCACCGGGGAGCTGTTTTTT.

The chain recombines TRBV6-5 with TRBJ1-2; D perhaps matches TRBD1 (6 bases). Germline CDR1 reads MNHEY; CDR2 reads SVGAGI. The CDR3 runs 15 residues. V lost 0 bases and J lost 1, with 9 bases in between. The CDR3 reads CASSYSGGVNYGYTF. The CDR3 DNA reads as TGTGCCAGCAGTTACTCAGGGGGAGTTAACTATGGCTACACCTTC.

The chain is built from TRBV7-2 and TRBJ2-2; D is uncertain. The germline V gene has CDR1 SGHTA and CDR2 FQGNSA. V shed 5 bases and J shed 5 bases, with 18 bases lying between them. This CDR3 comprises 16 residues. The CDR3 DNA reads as TGTGCCAGCAGCCTACTTGGACCGGCCCGAACCGGGGAGCTGTTTTTT. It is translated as CASSLLGPARTGELFF.

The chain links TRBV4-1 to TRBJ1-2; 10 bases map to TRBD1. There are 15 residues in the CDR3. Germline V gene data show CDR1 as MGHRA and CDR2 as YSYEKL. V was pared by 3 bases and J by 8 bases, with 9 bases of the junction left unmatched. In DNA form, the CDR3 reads TGCGCCAGCAGCCAGATAGGGACAGGGGTTCTCGGCTACACCTTC. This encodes CASSQIGTGVLGYTF.

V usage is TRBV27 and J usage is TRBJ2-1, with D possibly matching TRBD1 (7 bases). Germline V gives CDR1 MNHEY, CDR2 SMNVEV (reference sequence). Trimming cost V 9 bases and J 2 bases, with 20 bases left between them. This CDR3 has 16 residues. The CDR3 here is CASLEGARGTYNEQFF. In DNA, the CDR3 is TGTGCCAGTTTGGAGGGGGCTAGGGGGACCTACAATGAGCAGTTCTTC.

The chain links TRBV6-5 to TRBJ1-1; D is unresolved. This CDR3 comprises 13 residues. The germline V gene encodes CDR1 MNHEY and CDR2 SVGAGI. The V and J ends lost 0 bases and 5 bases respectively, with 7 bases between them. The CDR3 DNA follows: TGTGCCAGCAGTTACTCCAAGAGAACTGAAGCTTTCTTT. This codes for CASSYSKRTEAFF.

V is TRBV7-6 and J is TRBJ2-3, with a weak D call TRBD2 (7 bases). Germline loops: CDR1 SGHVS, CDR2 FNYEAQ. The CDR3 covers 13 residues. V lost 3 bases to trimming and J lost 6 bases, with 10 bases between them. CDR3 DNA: TGTGCCAGCAGCTTCGGCGGGGGCGATACGCAGTATTTT. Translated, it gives CASSFGGGDTQYF.

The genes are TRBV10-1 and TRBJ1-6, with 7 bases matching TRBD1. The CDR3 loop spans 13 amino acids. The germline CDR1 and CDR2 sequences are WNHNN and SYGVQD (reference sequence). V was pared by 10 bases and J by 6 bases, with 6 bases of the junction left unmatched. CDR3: CAIAGTVNSPLHF. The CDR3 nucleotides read TGCGCCATCGCCGGGACAGTTAATTCACCCCTCCACTTT.

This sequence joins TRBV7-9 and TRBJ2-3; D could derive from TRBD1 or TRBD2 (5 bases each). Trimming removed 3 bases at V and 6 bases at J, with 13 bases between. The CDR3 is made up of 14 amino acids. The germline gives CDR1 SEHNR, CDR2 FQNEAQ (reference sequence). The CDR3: CASSFRDLTDTQYF. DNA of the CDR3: TGTGCCAGCAGCTTTCGGGACCTGACGGATACGCAGTATTTT.

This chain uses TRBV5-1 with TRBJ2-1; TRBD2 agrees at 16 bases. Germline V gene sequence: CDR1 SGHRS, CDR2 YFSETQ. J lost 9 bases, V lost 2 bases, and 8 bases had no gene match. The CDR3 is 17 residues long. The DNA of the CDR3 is TGCGCCAGCAGCTTAACATCCGGGACTAGCGGGGGGGGTGAGCAGTTCTTC. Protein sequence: CASSLTSGTSGGGEQFF.

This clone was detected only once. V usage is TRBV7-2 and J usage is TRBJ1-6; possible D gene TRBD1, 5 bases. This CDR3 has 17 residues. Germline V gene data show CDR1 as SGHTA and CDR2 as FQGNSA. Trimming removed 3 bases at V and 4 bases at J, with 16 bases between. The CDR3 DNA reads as TGTGCCAGCAGCTTTGCCCAGGGACGGCGATATAATTCACCCCTCCACTTT. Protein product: CASSFAQGRRYNSPLHF. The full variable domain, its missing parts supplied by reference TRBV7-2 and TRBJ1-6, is GAGVSQSPSNKVTEKGKDVELRCDPISGHTALYWYRQSLGQGLEFLIYFQGNSAPDKSGLPSDRFSAERTGGSVSTLTIQRTQQEDSAVYLCASSFAQGRRYNSPLHFGNGTRLTVT.

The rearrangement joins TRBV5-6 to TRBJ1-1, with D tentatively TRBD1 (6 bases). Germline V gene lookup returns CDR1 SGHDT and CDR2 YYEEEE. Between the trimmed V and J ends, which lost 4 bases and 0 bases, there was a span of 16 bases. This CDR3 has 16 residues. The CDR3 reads CASSAPQGLVNTEAFF. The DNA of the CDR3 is TGTGCCAGCAGCGCCCCGCAGGGGTTAGTGAACACTGAAGCTTTCTTT.

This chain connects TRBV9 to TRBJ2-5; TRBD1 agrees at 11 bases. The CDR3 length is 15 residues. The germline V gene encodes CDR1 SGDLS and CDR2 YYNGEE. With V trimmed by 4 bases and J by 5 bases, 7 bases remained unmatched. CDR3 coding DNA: TGTGCCAGCAGCCCTCGGACAGGGGGCTCGGAGACCCAGTACTTC. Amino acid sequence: CASSPRTGGSETQYF.

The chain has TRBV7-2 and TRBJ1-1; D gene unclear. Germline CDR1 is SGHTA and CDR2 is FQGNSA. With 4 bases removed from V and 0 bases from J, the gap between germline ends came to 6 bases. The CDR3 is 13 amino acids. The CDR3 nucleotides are TGTGCCAGCAGCTCATCGGTGAACACTGAAGCTTTCTTT. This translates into CASSSSVNTEAFF. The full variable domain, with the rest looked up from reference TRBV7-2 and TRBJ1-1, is GAGVSQSPSNKVTEKGKDVELRCDPISGHTALYWYRQSLGQGLEFLIYFQGNSAPDKSGLPSDRFSAERTGGSVSTLTIQRTQQEDSAVYLCASSSSVNTEAFFGQGTRLTVV.

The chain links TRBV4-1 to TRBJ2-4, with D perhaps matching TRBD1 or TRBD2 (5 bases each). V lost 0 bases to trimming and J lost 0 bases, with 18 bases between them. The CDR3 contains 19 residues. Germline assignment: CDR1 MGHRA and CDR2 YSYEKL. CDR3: CASSQDPGPTIKAKNIQYF. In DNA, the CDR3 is TGCGCCAGCAGCCAAGACCCGGGACCCACAATCAAAGCCAAAAACATTCAGTACTTC.

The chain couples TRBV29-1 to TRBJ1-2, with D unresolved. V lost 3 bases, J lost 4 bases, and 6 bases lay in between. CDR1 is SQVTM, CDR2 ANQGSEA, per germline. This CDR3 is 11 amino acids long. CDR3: CSVDWGYGYTF. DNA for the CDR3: TGCAGCGTTGATTGGGGCTATGGCTACACCTTC.

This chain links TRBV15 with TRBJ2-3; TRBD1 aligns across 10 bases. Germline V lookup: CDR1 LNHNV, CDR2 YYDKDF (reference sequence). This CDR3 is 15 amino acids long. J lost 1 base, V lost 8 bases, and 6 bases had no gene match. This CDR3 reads CATCPGTGGTDTQYF. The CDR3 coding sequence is TGTGCCACCTGCCCTGGGACAGGGGGCACAGATACGCAGTATTTT. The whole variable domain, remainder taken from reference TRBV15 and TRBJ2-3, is DAMVIQNPRYQVTQFGKPVTLSCSQTLNHNVMYWYQQKSSQAPKLLFHYYDKDFNNEADTPDNFQSRRPNTSFCFLDIRSPGLGDTAMYLCATCPGTGGTDTQYFGPGTRLTVL.

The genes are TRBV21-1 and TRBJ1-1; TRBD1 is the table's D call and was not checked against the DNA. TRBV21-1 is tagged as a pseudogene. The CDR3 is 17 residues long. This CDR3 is CASPKMTGRRPSTEAFF. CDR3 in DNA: TGTGCCAGTCCGAAAATGACAGGGAGGCGGCCATCCACTGAAGCTTTCTTT.